The sequence of this TCR beta chain was determined in a study of T-cell reconstitution after alpha-beta-depleted transplantation in children (dated by TCRdb to the mid-2010s). As for the study more broadly: Using TCR repertoire profiling, the study quantitatively followed how T-cell immune reconstitution unfolded in children after TCRalphabeta/CD19-depleted allogeneic hematopoietic cell transplantation. The study at large found these results: The frequencies of hyperexpanded clones fell over the following months, and after one year, T-cell counts and TCRbeta diversity were mostly attributed to newly produced T cells. The high TCRbeta diversity at day 60 in some patients was ascribed to recipient T cells and intrathymic progenitors that had survived conditioning. The apparently early alphabetaT-cell count recovery about two months after transplant was reportedly dependent on only several hundred rapidly expanded clones derived from non-depleted graft cells.

This clonotype was picked up many times. Its binding antigen is unknown. The input lacks base qualities; no much larger clone sits a single base away. The meaning of the sample's treatment or condition label: allogeneic hematopoietic cell transplantation with graft depleted of TCRalphabeta T cells and CD19 B cells. TCRalphabeta/CD19-depleted allogeneic hematopoietic cell grafts were given to the transplant recipients, all of whom were children. Unmatched junction bases come to 14, with V trimmed by 4 bases and J by 7 bases. Reading the germline V gene gives CDR1 KGHDR and CDR2 SFDVKD. Counted from cysteine to phenylalanine, this CDR3 has 17 amino acids. Only CDR3 DNA is held: 51 bases, read in frame from base 1. The library was obtained by PCR. TCRdb shows the sequencer as Illumina HiSeq 2500. TCR library preparation used molecular barcoding, with unique molecular identifiers applied to normalize quantification of the TCRbeta repertoire. TCRdb cleaned the public reads at Q25 with fastp, built clones with MiXCR and kept in-frame beta chains. Under each unique CDR3 protein, matching rows form one entry showing the most common genes and DNA. The sample data list 130,000 to 150,000 distinct CDR3 sequences, and around 8.8% of these were observed just once. In total, the top ten clones hold about a sixth of the sample.

The sequence was collected from a female patient aged 2 to 10 who had a stem cell transplant for congenital amegakaryocytic thrombocytopenia, so the T cells may come from the graft donor. The chain is encoded by TRBV24-1 joined to TRBJ2-2; TRBD2 matches 7 bases in the middle. The sample was PBMCs, mostly from graft donor cells, taken 180 days after TCRalphabeta/CD19-depleted stem cell transplant. The nucleotide sequence is given as TGTGCCACCAGTGACCCTAGTGGGGGGGAGAGGTTCGGGGAGCTGTTTTTT. Translated, this gives CATSDPSGGERFGELFF.